The 32 T cell receptor beta chains in this list originate from one sample, sequenced in a study of post-analysis software for immune sequencing data. Findings and caveats of the study: TRBV segments more frequent in patients than in controls numbered about five and included TRBV5-6, TRBV5-1 and TRBV20-1.

Libraries were made from TCR beta cDNA, and they carried unique molecular identifiers. Via MiXCR, TCRdb re-called the PCR reads, giving one row per CDR3 protein. The sample records approximately 350,000 distinct CDR3 sequences, less than 35% being singletons. For these TCRs, the target antigens are not known. The sequenced sample was blood. These receptor sequences come from a girl aged 10 to 17 with multiple sclerosis.

The CDR3 DNA reads TGCGCCAGCAGCTTGGCCGGGGGCGGTGACTACGAGCAGTACTTC. Translation gives CASSLAGGGDYEQYF. The chain has TRBV5-1 and TRBJ2-7; D is possibly TRBD1 or TRBD2 (6 bases each). Trimming took off 0 bases at V and 3 bases at J, with 13 bases between the two ends. In germline, CDR1 is SGHRS, CDR2 YFSETQ. This CDR3 comprises 15 residues.

In this sample, this clonotype turned up a few times. The CDR3 sequence is CASSPLMSGANVLTF. CDR3 in DNA: TGTGCCAGCAGCCCCCTCATGTCCGGGGCCAACGTCCTGACTTTC. V and J are TRBV7-2 and TRBJ2-6; no definite D call. Trimming took off 5 bases at V and 4 bases at J, with 12 bases between the two ends. The germline V gene has CDR1 SGHTA and CDR2 FQGNSA. This CDR3 has 15 amino acids.

With regard to this clonotype: An end of the junction differs from the germline gene, which may be a read error. CDR3 in DNA: TGTGTCAGCAGCTTATGGGGGGACAATGAGCAGTTCTTC. Its translation: CVSSLWGDNEQFF. The chain combines TRBV7-9 with TRBJ2-1; TRBD2 is a possible D gene (6 bases). Germline CDR1 is SEHNR and CDR2 is FQNEAQ (reference sequence). The CDR3 length is 13 residues.

Comment on this clonotype: The final CDR3 position lacks the conserved phenylalanine or tryptophan, pointing to a likely read error. The CDR3 loop is CAIMAGNDEQYL. CDR3 DNA sequence: TGTGCCATCATGGCAGGGAACGACGAGCAGTACTTG. J is TRBJ2-5 and V is TRBV10-3; a weak D match, TRBD1 (5 bases). The DNA end favors TRBJ2-7, so the J call may be wrong. Germline CDR1 ENHRY, CDR2 SYGVKD. This CDR3 is built from 12 residues.

V usage is TRBV7-9 and J usage is TRBJ1-2, with 8 positions matching TRBD1. V lost 5 bases and J lost 7; bases outside the gene matches: 15. CDR1 SEHNR and CDR2 FQNEAQ come from the germline V gene (reference sequence). The CDR3 totals 16 residues. The CDR3 DNA follows: TGTGCCAGCAGCCCAAGCCCTGACAGGGGAAGGGGTGGCTACACCTTC. This sequence encodes CASSPSPDRGRGGYTF.

The table lists this clonotype with a few counts. This rearrangement joins TRBV6-5 to TRBJ2-5; 7 nucleotides line up with TRBD2. Germline V lookup: CDR1 MNHEY, CDR2 SVGAGI. CDR3 length equals 13 residues. Trimming removed 5 bases from V and 9 bases from J; junction bases left unmatched: 9. The CDR3 DNA sequence: TGTGCCAGCAGTCCTCAATATCTAGCGGCCCAGTACTTC. This codes for CASSPQYLAAQYF.

This chain connects TRBV12-3 or TRBV12-4 to TRBJ2-4; TRBD1 aligns across 10 bases. Trimming removed 2 bases from V and 4 bases from J; junction bases left unmatched: 2. The CDR3 is made up of 15 amino acids. In nucleotides, the CDR3 is TGTGCCAGCAGTTTACGGACAGGGGGGAAAAACATTCAGTACTTC. The encoded protein is CASSLRTGGKNIQYF.

V is TRBV28 and J is TRBJ1-2; 7 bases are a match to TRBD1. The trim removed 6 bases at V and 5 bases at J, leaving 6 bases unmatched. The CDR3 is 13 residues long. CDR1 and CDR2 (germline): MDHEN, SYDVKM. DNA for the CDR3: TGTGCCAGCAGAACAGGGGAGGGGTATGGCTACACCTTC. Encoded protein: CASRTGEGYGYTF.

The chain couples TRBV3-1 to TRBJ1-2, with D perhaps TRBD1 (5 bases). Trimming cost V 0 bases and J 5 bases, with 13 bases left between them. The CDR3 runs 15 residues. The germline V gene encodes CDR1 LGHDT and CDR2 YNNKEL (reference sequence). CDR3: CASSQDGGAGYGYTF. CDR3 DNA sequence: TGTGCCAGCAGCCAAGATGGAGGGGCCGGGTATGGCTACACCTTC.

This clonotype was counted a few times. This chain joins TRBV6-1 and TRBJ2-6; tentatively, D is TRBD1 (6 bases). Trimming pared 4 bases from V and 0 bases from J, leaving 13 bases between. The CDR3 consists of 17 residues. Per germline, CDR1 MNHNS and CDR2 SASEGT. CDR3 nucleotide sequence: TGTGCCAGCAGTGTAACAGGGATAAGCTCTGGGGCCAACGTCCTGACTTTC. Its translation is CASSVTGISSGANVLTF.

The J gene is TRBJ2-7, the V gene TRBV7-2; 11 nucleotides match TRBD2. Trimming cost V 3 bases and J 3 bases; bases outside gene matches: 4. The CDR3 sequence is 15 residues long. CDR1 is SGHTA and CDR2 is FQGNSA in the germline V gene. Here the CDR3 reads CASSFTSGGLYEQYF. The CDR3, as DNA: TGTGCCAGCAGCTTTACTAGCGGGGGCCTCTACGAGCAGTACTTC.

This chain links TRBV4-2 with TRBJ1-6; 9 bases align to TRBD1. Germline values: CDR1 LGHNA, CDR2 YNFKEQ. CDR3 length: 15 residues. Losses at the gene ends were 0 bases for V and 8 bases for J; bases not matched to a gene: 2. The CDR3 DNA sequence: TGTGCCAGCAGCCAAGAACGGACAGGGGATTCACCCCTCCACTTT. Its protein is CASSQERTGDSPLHF.

This clonotype was seen a handful of times. V and J are TRBV7-2 and TRBJ2-7; D is unclear. V was pared by 3 bases and J by 2 bases, with 11 bases between. The CDR3 length is 14 residues. Germline CDR1 and CDR2: SGHTA and FQGNSA. CDR3 coding DNA: TGTGCCAGCAGCTTCCGGCTAATCCCCTACGAGCAGTACTTC. Translating gives CASSFRLIPYEQYF.

Only one count was recorded for this clonotype. The chain links TRBV5-1 to TRBJ2-7, with D perhaps matching TRBD1 or TRBD2 (5 bases each). The DNA end is more similar to TRBJ2-5, so the J call may be wrong. The CDR3 contains 14 residues. Germline CDR1 reads SGHRS; CDR2 reads YFSETQ. CDR3 DNA sequence: TGCGCCAGCAGCCTGGGGGACCAGGGAGAGACCCAGTACTTC. It specifies CASSLGDQGETQYF.

J is TRBJ1-5 and V is TRBV7-2, with a possible D match to TRBD1 (5 bases). CDR1 and CDR2 from the germline V gene are SGHTA and FQGNSA. V shed 0 bases and J shed 10 bases, with 10 bases lying between them. This CDR3 spans 13 amino acids. The CDR3 sequence is CASSLALGGPQHF. The CDR3 DNA follows: TGTGCCAGCAGCTTAGCGCTCGGGGGACCCCAGCATTTT.

This clonotype was seen more than once but under ten times. This chain's CDR3 is CATTSGGLTQETQYF. CDR3 DNA sequence: TGTGCCACCACTAGCGGGGGGCTAACTCAAGAGACCCAGTACTTC. This chain connects TRBV6-1 to TRBJ2-5; 12 bases match TRBD2. CDR1 MNHNS and CDR2 SASEGT come from the germline V gene. V was clipped by 10 bases and J by 2 bases; unmatched bases: 8. The CDR3 is made up of 15 amino acids.

This clonotype was found a few times. This chain uses TRBV7-2 with TRBJ1-1, with D possibly matching TRBD1 (6 bases). V was shortened by 2 bases and J by 4 bases, with 11 bases between the two germline ends. This CDR3 region has 14 residues. Germline V lookup: CDR1 SGHTA, CDR2 FQGNSA. CDR3 nucleotide sequence: TGTGCCAGCAGCTTACAGGGGCCCGGCACTGAAGCTTTCTTT. Translated, it gives CASSLQGPGTEAFF. Full variable domain (rest looked up from reference TRBV7-2 and TRBJ1-1): GAGVSQSPSNKVTEKGKDVELRCDPISGHTALYWYRQSLGQGLEFLIYFQGNSAPDKSGLPSDRFSAERTGGSVSTLTIQRTQQEDSAVYLCASSLQGPGTEAFFGQGTRLTVV.

This rearrangement joins TRBV6-5 to TRBJ2-3; D possibly matches TRBD1 or TRBD2 (6 bases each). Germline CDR1 is MNHEY and CDR2 is SVGAGI. The CDR3 runs to 15 residues. V shed 8 bases and J shed 1 base, with 16 bases lying between them. The CDR3 protein is CASFKGGAGTDTQYF. CDR3 DNA sequence: TGTGCCAGCTTCAAGGGGGGAGCGGGCACAGATACGCAGTATTTT.

This clonotype was counted a few times. This chain joins TRBV20-1 and TRBJ2-1, with 9 nucleotides matching TRBD2. Germline trimming cut 5 bases from V and 2 bases from J; bases unmatched to any gene: 7. CDR1 is DFQATT, CDR2 SNEGSKA, per germline (reference sequence). CDR3 length: 15 residues. The CDR3 region has the DNA TGCAGTGCTCACCGGACTAGCGAAGCCTACAATGAGCAGTTCTTC. Translation: CSAHRTSEAYNEQFF.

CDR3 sequence: CASSQGLAGGNTQYF. CDR3 DNA: TGCGCCAGCAGCCAAGGGCTAGCGGGGGGAAATACGCAGTATTTT. The chain uses TRBV4-1 and TRBJ2-3; 11 nucleotides align to TRBD2. The CDR3 length is 15 residues. The trim removed 1 base at V and 7 bases at J, leaving 4 bases unmatched. Germline V gene lookup returns CDR1 MGHRA and CDR2 YSYEKL.

The J gene is TRBJ2-5, the V gene TRBV11-2; a possible D gene is TRBD1 (6 bases). Per germline, CDR1 SGHAT and CDR2 FQNNGV. The CDR3 consists of 14 residues. Trimming pared 3 bases from V and 2 bases from J, leaving 10 bases between. In nucleotides, the CDR3 is TGTGCCAGCAGCTTTTCAGGGGATCAAGAGACCCAGTACTTC. This gives the protein CASSFSGDQETQYF.

The chain joins TRBV5-8 to TRBJ1-5; tentative D call: TRBD1 (6 bases). CDR3 size: 20 residues. Germline loops: CDR1 SGHTS, CDR2 YDEGEE. The V and J ends lost 2 bases and 0 bases respectively, with 24 bases between them. The chain's CDR3 is CASSLSFGGRRRNSNQPQHF. The CDR3 nucleotides read TGTGCCAGCAGCTTAAGTTTCGGGGGGCGCCGCCGAAATAGCAATCAGCCCCAGCATTTT.

The chain couples TRBV7-9 to TRBJ1-4; D is perhaps TRBD1 (6 bases). This CDR3 is 16 amino acids long. Deletions cut 3 bases from V and 3 bases from J, with 14 bases between. In germline, CDR1 is SEHNR, CDR2 FQNEAQ (reference sequence). For the CDR3, the DNA is TGTGCCAGCAGCTTCACAGGGAGCATGGCTAATGAAAAACTGTTTTTT. It yields the protein CASSFTGSMANEKLFF.

The rearrangement uses TRBV6-5 and TRBJ1-1; 7 bases agree with TRBD1. Per the germline V gene, CDR1 is MNHEY and CDR2 is SVGAGI. The CDR3 length is 13 residues. With V trimmed by 4 bases and J by 3 bases, 2 bases remained unmatched. In nucleotides, the CDR3 is TGTGCCAGCAGTTGGGACAGCTACACTGAAGCTTTCTTT. It is translated as CASSWDSYTEAFF.

This clonotype was counted a few times. V is TRBV6-2 or TRBV6-3 and J is TRBJ2-5, with TRBD1 identical over 7 bases. TRBJ2-7 explains the end of the DNA better; the J call may be wrong. The germline V gene has CDR1 MNHEY and CDR2 SVGEGT. The CDR3 sequence is 15 residues long. The CDR3 nucleotides are TGTGCCAGCAGTCGGGACAGTATTATCCCCTACGAGCAGTACTTC. Protein: CASSRDSIIPYEQYF.

J is TRBJ2-1 and V is TRBV7-8; D may correspond to TRBD1 or TRBD2 (6 bases each). The closer fit of TRBJ2-7 to the DNA end suggests the J call may be wrong. The CDR3 extends over 15 amino acids. Germline CDR1 is SGHVS and CDR2 is FQNEAQ. The CDR3 loop reads CASRGGLSSYNEQYF. Here the CDR3 DNA reads TGTGCCAGCAGAGGGGGGCTCAGCTCCTACAATGAGCAGTACTTC.

The chain joins TRBV6-2 or TRBV6-3 to TRBJ2-7; D possibly corresponds to TRBD1 (6 bases). The V gene lost 0 bases and the J gene lost 7 bases, with 25 bases spanning the gap. The CDR3 is 18 residues long. Germline V gene sequence: CDR1 MNHEY, CDR2 SVGEGT. The CDR3 DNA reads TGTGCCAGCAGTTACTCGTATTCGACAGGTCCCCCCTACAATGAGCAGTACTTC. Translation gives CASSYSYSTGPPYNEQYF.

The chain recombines TRBV4-2 with TRBJ2-1, with 9 bases matching TRBD1. Per the germline V gene, CDR1 is LGHNA and CDR2 is YNFKEQ. Trimming took 0 bases from V and 6 from J; bases not matched to a gene: 0. The CDR3 contains 14 residues. The CDR3 region is CASSQEGQGNEQFF. The CDR3 DNA sequence: TGTGCCAGCAGCCAAGAGGGACAGGGCAATGAGCAGTTCTTC.

This clonotype was recorded a few times. The CDR3 DNA follows: TGTGCCAGCAGCCCACCCACCGACGTGGCAGACAATGAGCAGTTCTTC. Protein sequence: CASSPPTDVADNEQFF. The chain uses TRBV7-9 and TRBJ2-1, with D hard to call. V lost 5 bases, J lost 5 bases, and 19 bases lay in between. This CDR3 is 16 amino acids long. Looked up from germline, CDR1 is SEHNR and CDR2 is FQNEAQ (reference sequence).

The chain couples TRBV4-1 to TRBJ1-6; TRBD1 is a possible D gene (6 bases). This CDR3 has 17 amino acids. The germline CDR1 and CDR2 sequences are MGHRA and YSYEKL. Trimming shortened V by 4 bases and J by 9 bases, and 22 bases separated the two germline ends. The DNA of the CDR3 is TGCGCCAGCAGCCCAGGGGCCTTGAGAGGGCAAGTTTCACCCCTCCACTTT. Its translation is CASSPGALRGQVSPLHF.

This clonotype was found once. One junction end does not reproduce the germline sequence, and a read error may be involved. The V gene is TRBV4-2, the J gene TRBJ1-4; D may be TRBD1 (6 bases). Per the germline V gene, CDR1 is LGHNA and CDR2 is YNFKEQ. This CDR3 contains 15 residues. The DNA of the CDR3 is TGTGCCAGCAGCCAAGAACTGGGGGCGAGGGAAAAACGGTTTTTT. It yields the protein CASSQELGAREKRFF.

The table lists this clonotype with a few counts. The rearrangement links TRBV2 to TRBJ2-3; 13 bases match TRBD2. The V gene end was trimmed by 3 bases and the J gene end by 6 bases; junction bases not matched to a gene: 9. Germline CDR1 is SNHLY and CDR2 is FYNNEI. The CDR3 is 17 amino acids. The DNA for the CDR3 is TGTGCCAGCAGTGAGAGACTAGCGGGGGGTTCCACGGATACGCAGTATTTT. Translation gives CASSERLAGGSTDTQYF.